The 20 T cell receptor beta chains reported below all come from one sample, sequenced in a study of T cells in Graves' hyperthyroidism and ophthalmopathy. TCR beta CDR3 region amplification was performed from RNA transcripts. The HTBI set primed first-round TCR CDR3 RT-PCR. In TCRdb, the multiplex PCR reads were re-called with MiXCR into one record per CDR3 protein. The data contain fewer than 450,000 distinct CDR3 sequences, 11% to 15% of them singletons. Source material: blood. Source of these receptors: a man between 50 and 59 years old with Graves' ophthalmopathy.

This clonotype was observed many times. The V and J genes are TRBV6-1 and TRBJ2-7; 9 bases fit TRBD2. The germline V gene has CDR1 MNHNS and CDR2 SASEGT. V lost 6 bases, J lost 6 bases, and 9 bases stayed unmatched. This CDR3 comprises 14 residues. The CDR3: CASRRGLALSEQYF. The CDR3 DNA follows: TGTGCCAGCAGGCGAGGACTAGCGTTATCCGAGCAGTACTTC.

V gene TRBV27 combines with J gene TRBJ2-1; TRBD1 agrees at 8 bases. Trimming removed 5 bases from V and 8 bases from J; junction bases left unmatched: 5. The CDR3 runs 13 residues. Germline CDR1 reads MNHEY; CDR2 reads SMNVEV (reference sequence). CDR3 nucleotide sequence: TGTGCCAGCAGTCTTCAGGGGGCATATGAGCAGTTCTTC. Translated, it gives CASSLQGAYEQFF.

This clonotype was picked up many times. The genes are TRBV12-3 or TRBV12-4 and TRBJ1-1, with D unresolved. This CDR3 comprises 13 residues. Trimming pared 1 base from V and 4 bases from J, leaving 7 bases between. The CDR3: CASSLGAPTEAFF. CDR3 nucleotide sequence: TGTGCCAGCAGTTTAGGGGCCCCCACTGAAGCTTTCTTT.

There are many counts of this clonotype. The chain has TRBV7-8 and TRBJ2-1; D unresolved. From germline, CDR1 is SGHVS and CDR2 FQNEAQ. The CDR3 runs to 12 residues. V was clipped by 5 bases and J by 9 bases, with 11 bases between them. This chain's CDR3 is CASSPSGGEQFF. In DNA, the CDR3 is TGTGCCAGCAGCCCATCAGGTGGTGAGCAGTTCTTC.

This clonotype was detected ten times or more. The chain joins TRBV3-1 to TRBJ2-7; TRBD2 matches 9 bases. Germline-derived CDR1 and CDR2 are LGHDT and YNNKEL (reference sequence). Trimming took 1 base from V and 3 from J; bases not matched to a gene: 4. The CDR3 is made up of 15 amino acids. The CDR3 loop reads CASSQGVAGVYEQYF. DNA for the CDR3: TGTGCCAGCAGCCAAGGGGTAGCGGGAGTCTACGAGCAGTACTTC.

Many counts were recorded for this clonotype. An end of the junction does not agree with germline; a read error may underlie this. This sequence joins TRBV3-1 and TRBJ2-3, with TRBD2 matching 7 bases. This CDR3 contains 16 residues. Per the germline V gene, CDR1 is LGHDT and CDR2 is YNNKEL (reference sequence). The CDR3 spells CASSQAVGRLTDTQCF. The CDR3 DNA sequence: TGTGCCAGCAGCCAAGCAGTCGGGAGGTTAACAGATACGCAGTGTTTT.

At least ten counts were recorded for this clonotype. This sequence joins TRBV2 and TRBJ2-7; D possibly corresponds to TRBD2 (6 bases). V lost 6 bases and J lost 4, with 16 bases in between. The CDR3 sequence is 14 residues long. From germline, CDR1 is SNHLY and CDR2 FYNNEI. CDR3 sequence reads: CASRLAEVTYEQYF. The CDR3 bases are TGTGCCAGCAGACTAGCTGAAGTGACGTACGAGCAGTACTTC.

This clonotype was seen more than once but under ten times. V is TRBV5-1 and J is TRBJ2-4; D is uncertain. V lost 0 bases, J lost 2 bases, and 3 bases lay in between. The CDR3 is made up of 13 amino acids. The V gene's germline CDR1 is SGHRS and CDR2 YFSETQ. CDR3 DNA sequence: TGCGCCAGCAGCTTGGACCCCAAAAACATTCAGTACTTC. Translating gives CASSLDPKNIQYF.

This clonotype was observed at least ten times. The V gene is TRBV7-8, the J gene TRBJ2-2, with D perhaps TRBD1 or TRBD2 (5 bases each). With 11 bases removed from V and 7 bases from J, the gap between germline ends came to 14 bases. Germline V gives CDR1 SGHVS, CDR2 FQNEAQ. The CDR3 consists of 12 residues. The CDR3 DNA is TGTGCCTCCCTGAGGGGATACGGGGAGCTGTTTTTT. Translating it yields CASLRGYGELFF.

Here the CDR3 reads CASSEPGRNTEAFF. DNA of the CDR3: TGTGCCAGCAGTGAACCGGGACGGAACACTGAAGCTTTCTTT. The V call is TRBV6-1, the J call TRBJ1-1, with D possibly TRBD1 on 5 matching bases. CDR3 length equals 14 residues. Germline V lookup: CDR1 MNHNS, CDR2 SASEGT. V lost 2 bases and J 1 base, leaving 8 bases between the germline ends.

CDR3 in amino acids: CASSPGTGTANTEAFF. In DNA, the CDR3 is TGTGCCAGCTCACCCGGGACCGGGACAGCGAACACTGAAGCTTTCTTT. The V gene is TRBV18, the J gene TRBJ1-1, with TRBD1 matching over 7 bases. Losses at the gene ends were 3 bases for V and 1 base for J; bases not matched to a gene: 8. Per the germline V gene, CDR1 is KGHSH and CDR2 is LQKENI. The CDR3 covers 16 residues.

This clonotype was recorded many times. The V call is TRBV13, the J call TRBJ2-7; D may correspond to TRBD1 or TRBD2 (5 bases each). CDR3 length: 14 amino acids. V was shortened by 5 bases and J by 3 bases, with 14 bases between the two germline ends. CDR1 PRHDT and CDR2 FYEKMQ come from the germline V gene (reference sequence). CDR3 coding DNA: TGTGCCAGCAGCGACACTACAGGAGGCTACGAGCAGTACTTC. Translated, it gives CASSDTTGGYEQYF.

This clonotype was observed a handful of times. This chain connects TRBV13 to TRBJ2-2; D is possibly TRBD2 (6 bases). The germline gives CDR1 PRHDT, CDR2 FYEKMQ (reference sequence). This CDR3 comprises 16 residues. Trimming shortened V by 2 bases and J by 3 bases, and 13 bases separated the two germline ends. CDR3 in DNA: TGTGCCAGCAGCTTAAAACGGTGGGAGGACACCGGGGAGCTGTTTTTT. It encodes CASSLKRWEDTGELFF.

The V call is TRBV28, the J call TRBJ1-5, with a weak D call TRBD1 (5 bases). Trimming removed 2 bases from V and 4 bases from J, with 12 bases in between. CDR3 length equals 15 residues. CDR1 is MDHEN, CDR2 SYDVKM, per germline. This CDR3 is CASSLRGAGNQPQHF. In DNA form, the CDR3 reads TGTGCCAGCAGTTTAAGGGGCGCGGGGAATCAGCCCCAGCATTTT.

The sample holds many counts of this clonotype. The V and J genes are TRBV20-1 and TRBJ2-7; the match to TRBD2 covers 11 bases. Trimming at V came to 3 bases and at J to 3 bases, leaving 7 bases not matched to a gene. This CDR3 is built from 15 residues. In germline, CDR1 is DFQATT, CDR2 SNEGSKA (reference sequence). CDR3 amino acids: CSASEFGTSGYEQYF. The CDR3 region has the DNA TGCAGTGCTAGCGAGTTCGGGACTAGCGGCTACGAGCAGTACTTC.

This clonotype was counted a few times. The rearrangement joins TRBV19 to TRBJ1-2, with D possibly matching TRBD1 (5 bases). Deletions cut 3 bases from V and 0 bases from J, with 17 bases between. Germline V gives CDR1 LNHDA, CDR2 SQIVND (reference sequence). The CDR3 covers 17 residues. CDR3 coding DNA: TGTGCCAGTAGTATCCTCAGGGACGCCCGTTCTAACTATGGCTACACCTTC. This sequence encodes CASSILRDARSNYGYTF.

This clonotype has a count of ten or more. The chain joins TRBV28 to TRBJ2-5, with D perhaps matching TRBD1 or TRBD2 (5 bases each). Germline V gives CDR1 MDHEN, CDR2 SYDVKM. The CDR3 runs 14 residues. Trimming took 7 bases from V and 3 from J, leaving 15 bases between them. The CDR3 loop reads CASNRDGLKETQYF. The CDR3 nucleotides are TGTGCCAGCAACCGGGACGGATTAAAAGAGACCCAGTACTTC.

This clonotype occurred many times. The V call is TRBV7-2, the J call TRBJ1-1; D call uncertain. With 4 bases removed from V and 1 base from J, the gap between germline ends came to 10 bases. Germline V gives CDR1 SGHTA, CDR2 FQGNSA. CDR3 length: 14 residues. The CDR3 region has the DNA TGTGCCAGCAGCTACTCAACAGCGAACACTGAAGCTTTCTTT. This gives the protein CASSYSTANTEAFF.

Ten or more counts support this clonotype. The gene calls are TRBV30 and TRBJ2-5, with D unresolved. The germline gives CDR1 GTSNPN, CDR2 SVGIG (reference sequence). V gave up 5 bases and J gave up 0 bases, with 10 bases separating them. The CDR3 runs 13 residues. CDR3 residues: CAWVDTNQETQYF. DNA of the CDR3: TGTGCCTGGGTAGACACGAACCAAGAGACCCAGTACTTC.

This clonotype was seen ten or more times. V gene TRBV11-2 combines with J gene TRBJ2-2, with D possibly matching TRBD1 (6 bases). CDR3 size: 15 residues. Trimming removed 3 bases at V and 5 bases at J, with 13 bases between. In germline, CDR1 is SGHAT, CDR2 FQNNGV. The CDR3 sequence is CASSFRGSGTGELFF. Written as DNA, the CDR3 is TGTGCCAGCAGCTTCAGGGGCTCGGGGACCGGGGAGCTGTTTTTT.